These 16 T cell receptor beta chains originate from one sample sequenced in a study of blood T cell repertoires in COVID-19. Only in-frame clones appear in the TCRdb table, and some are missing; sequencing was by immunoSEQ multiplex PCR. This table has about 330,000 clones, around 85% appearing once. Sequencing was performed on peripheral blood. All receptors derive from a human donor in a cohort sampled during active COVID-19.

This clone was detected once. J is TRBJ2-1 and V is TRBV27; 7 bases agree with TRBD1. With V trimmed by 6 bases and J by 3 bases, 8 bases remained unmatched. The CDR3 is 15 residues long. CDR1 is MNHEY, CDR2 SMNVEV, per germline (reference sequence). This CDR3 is CASSIDRALYNEQFF. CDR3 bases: TGTGCCAGCAGCATAGACAGGGCCCTCTACAATGAGCAGTTCTTC.

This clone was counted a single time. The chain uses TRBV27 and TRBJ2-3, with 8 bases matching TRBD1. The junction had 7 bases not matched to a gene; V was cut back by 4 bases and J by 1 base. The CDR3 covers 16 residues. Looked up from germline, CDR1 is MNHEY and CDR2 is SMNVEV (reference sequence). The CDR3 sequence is CASSWGTGEGTDTQYF. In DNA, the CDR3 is TGTGCCAGCAGTTGGGGGACAGGTGAGGGCACAGATACGCAGTATTTT.

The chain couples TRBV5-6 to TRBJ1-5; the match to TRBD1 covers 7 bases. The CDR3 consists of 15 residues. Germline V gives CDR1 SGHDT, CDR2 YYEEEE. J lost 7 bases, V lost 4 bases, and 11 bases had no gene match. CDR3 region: CASSQTGIGYQPQHF. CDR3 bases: TGTGCCAGCAGCCAGACAGGGATTGGGTACCAGCCCCAGCATTTT.

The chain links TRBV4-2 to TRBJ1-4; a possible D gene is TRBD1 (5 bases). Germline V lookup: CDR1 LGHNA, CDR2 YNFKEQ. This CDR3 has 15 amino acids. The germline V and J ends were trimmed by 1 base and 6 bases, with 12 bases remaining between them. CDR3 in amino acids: CASSQVAGEDEKLFF. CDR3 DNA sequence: TGTGCCAGCAGCCAAGTGGCGGGGGAAGATGAAAAACTGTTTTTT.

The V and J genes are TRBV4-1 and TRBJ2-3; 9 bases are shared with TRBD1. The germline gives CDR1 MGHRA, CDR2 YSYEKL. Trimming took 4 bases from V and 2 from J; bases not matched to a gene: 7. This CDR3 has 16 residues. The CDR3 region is CASSPSGQGPTDTQYF. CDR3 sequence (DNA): TGCGCCAGCAGCCCTAGTGGACAGGGGCCCACAGATACGCAGTATTTT.

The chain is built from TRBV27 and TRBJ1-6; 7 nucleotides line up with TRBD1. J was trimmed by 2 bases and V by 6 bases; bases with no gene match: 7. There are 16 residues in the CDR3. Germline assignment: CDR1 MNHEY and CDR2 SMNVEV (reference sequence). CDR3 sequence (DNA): TGTGCCAGCAGACCCGACAGGGACGCCTATAATTCACCCCTCCACTTT. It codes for CASRPDRDAYNSPLHF.

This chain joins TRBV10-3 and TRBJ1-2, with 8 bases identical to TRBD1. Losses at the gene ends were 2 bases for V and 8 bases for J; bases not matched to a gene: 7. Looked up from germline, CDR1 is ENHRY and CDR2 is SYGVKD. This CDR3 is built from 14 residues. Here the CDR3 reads CAISENRGLGGYTF. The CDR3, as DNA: TGTGCCATCAGTGAGAACAGGGGGTTAGGCGGCTACACCTTC.

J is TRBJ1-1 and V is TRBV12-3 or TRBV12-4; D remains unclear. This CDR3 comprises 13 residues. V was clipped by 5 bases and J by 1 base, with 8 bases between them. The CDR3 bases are TGTGCCAGCAGTCCACAGAAGAACACTGAAGCTTTCTTT. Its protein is CASSPQKNTEAFF.

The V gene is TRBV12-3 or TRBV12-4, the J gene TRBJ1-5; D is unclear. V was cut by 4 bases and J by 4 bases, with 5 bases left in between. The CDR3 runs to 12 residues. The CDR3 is CASSSQNQPQHF. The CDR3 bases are TGTGCCAGCAGTTCCCAAAATCAGCCCCAGCATTTT.

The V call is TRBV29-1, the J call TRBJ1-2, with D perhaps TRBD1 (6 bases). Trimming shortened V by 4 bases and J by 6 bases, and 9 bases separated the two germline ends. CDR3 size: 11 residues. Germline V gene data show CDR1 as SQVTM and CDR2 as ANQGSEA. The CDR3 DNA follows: TGCAGCGTTGCCCAGGGGAATGGCTACACCTTC. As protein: CSVAQGNGYTF.

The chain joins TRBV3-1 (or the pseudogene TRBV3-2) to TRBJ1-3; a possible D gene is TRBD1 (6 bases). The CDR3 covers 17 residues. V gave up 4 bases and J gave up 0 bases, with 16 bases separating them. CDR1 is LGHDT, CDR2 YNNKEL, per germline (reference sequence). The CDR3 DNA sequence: TGTGCCAGCAGCCCCAGGGGCAGGGCTTTCTCTGGAAACACCATATATTTT. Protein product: CASSPRGRAFSGNTIYF.

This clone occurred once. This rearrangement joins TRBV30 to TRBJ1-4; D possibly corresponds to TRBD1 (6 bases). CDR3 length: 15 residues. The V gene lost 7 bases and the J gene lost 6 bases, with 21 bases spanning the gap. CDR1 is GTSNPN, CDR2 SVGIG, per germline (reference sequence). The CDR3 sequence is CASDQGTLEYEKLFF. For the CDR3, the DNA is TGTGCCTCCGATCAGGGGACGCTGGAATATGAAAAACTGTTTTTT.

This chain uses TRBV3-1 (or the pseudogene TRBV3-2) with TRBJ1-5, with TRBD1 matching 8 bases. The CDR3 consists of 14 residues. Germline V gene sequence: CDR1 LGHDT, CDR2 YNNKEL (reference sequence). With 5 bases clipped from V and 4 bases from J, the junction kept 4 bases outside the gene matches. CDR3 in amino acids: CASSDRQGNQPQHF. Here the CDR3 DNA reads TGTGCCAGCAGCGATAGACAGGGGAATCAGCCCCAGCATTTT.

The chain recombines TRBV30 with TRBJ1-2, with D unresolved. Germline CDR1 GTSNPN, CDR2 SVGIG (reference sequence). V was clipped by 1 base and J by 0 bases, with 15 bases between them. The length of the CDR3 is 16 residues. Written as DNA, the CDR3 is TGTGCCTGGAGTGGGCGAGGGAATGAAACTAACTATGGCTACACCTTC. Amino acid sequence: CAWSGRGNETNYGYTF.

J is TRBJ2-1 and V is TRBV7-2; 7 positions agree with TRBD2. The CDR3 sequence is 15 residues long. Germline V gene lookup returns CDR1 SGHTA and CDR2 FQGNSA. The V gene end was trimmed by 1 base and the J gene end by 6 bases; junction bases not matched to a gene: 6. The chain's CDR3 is CASSLVSGEGNEQFF. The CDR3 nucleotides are TGTGCCAGCAGCTTAGTTTCGGGGGAGGGCAATGAGCAGTTCTTC.

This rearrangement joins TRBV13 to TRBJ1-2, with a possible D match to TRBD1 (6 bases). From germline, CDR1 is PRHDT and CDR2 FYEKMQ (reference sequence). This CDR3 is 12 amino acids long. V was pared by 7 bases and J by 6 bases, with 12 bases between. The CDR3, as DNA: TGTGCCAGCACGGGCAGGGGAAATGGCTACACCTTC. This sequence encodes CASTGRGNGYTF. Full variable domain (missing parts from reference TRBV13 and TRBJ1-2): AAGVIQSPRHLIKEKRETATLKCYPIPRHDTVYWYQQGPGQDPQFLISFYEKMQSDKGSIPDRFSAQQFSDYHSELNMSSLELGDSALYFCASTGRGNGYTFGSGTRLTVV.